This T cell receptor (beta chain) was identified in a study of metastatic and nonmetastatic thyroid tumors. Across the whole study: Peripheral blood and tumor or nodule samples from malignant and benign thyroid patients were compared.

In the source study's methods: For papillary thyroid cancer, a distant-metastasis classifier was constructed from CDR3 differences observed across clinicopathological groups. TCRdb re-analyzed the PCR reads using MiXCR. TCRdb's processing, not the study's, gives the V and J calls here. The sample includes about 15,000 clones, under 25% of them seen just once. V was shortened by 1 base and J by 5 bases, with 9 bases between the two germline ends. The CDR3 contains 14 residues. CDR1 and CDR2 from the germline V gene are MNHNS and SASEGT. This clone is medium-sized in the sample. What it binds is unknown. Overall study results and limits: Malignant thyroid tumors reportedly exceeded benign nodules significantly in TCR beta diversity, with the difference appearing in blood and tumor.

No patient had received any treatment before thyroid surgery. This receptor was taken from a female donor with papillary thyroid cancer or a benign thyroid nodule (not recorded which). Some clones in this sample may be carry-over from other donors' samples. The sample taken for sequencing was blood. The chain combines TRBV6-1 with TRBJ2-1, with no clear D. In DNA form, the CDR3 reads TGTGCCAGCAGTGAAGTGGGCAAGGACAATGAGCAGTTCTTC. Protein: CASSEVGKDNEQFF.